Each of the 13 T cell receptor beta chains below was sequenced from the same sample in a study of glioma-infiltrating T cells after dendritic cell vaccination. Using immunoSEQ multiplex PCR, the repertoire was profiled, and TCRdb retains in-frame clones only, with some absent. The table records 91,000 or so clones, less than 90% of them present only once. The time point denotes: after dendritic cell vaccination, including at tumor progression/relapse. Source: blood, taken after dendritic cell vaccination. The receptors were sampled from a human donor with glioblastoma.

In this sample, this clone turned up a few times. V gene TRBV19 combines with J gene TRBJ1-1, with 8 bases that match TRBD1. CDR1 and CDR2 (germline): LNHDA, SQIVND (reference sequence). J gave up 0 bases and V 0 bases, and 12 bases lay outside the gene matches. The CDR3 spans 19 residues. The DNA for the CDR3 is TGTGCCAGTAGTATAGACCCTCTGGCAGGGGGCTGGGTGAACACTGAAGCTTTCTTT. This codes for CASSIDPLAGGWVNTEAFF.

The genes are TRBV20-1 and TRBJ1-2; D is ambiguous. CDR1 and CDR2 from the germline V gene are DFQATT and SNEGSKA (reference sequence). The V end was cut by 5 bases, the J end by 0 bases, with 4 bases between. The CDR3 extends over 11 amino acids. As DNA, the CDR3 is TGCAGTGCTCCAACTAACTATGGCTACACCTTC. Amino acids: CSAPTNYGYTF.

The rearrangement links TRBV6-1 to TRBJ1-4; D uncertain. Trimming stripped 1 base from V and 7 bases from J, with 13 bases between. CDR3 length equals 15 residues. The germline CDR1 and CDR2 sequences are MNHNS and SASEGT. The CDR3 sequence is CASSEVRVSGEKLFF. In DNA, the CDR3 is TGTGCCAGCAGTGAAGTCCGGGTTAGTGGTGAAAAACTGTTTTTT.

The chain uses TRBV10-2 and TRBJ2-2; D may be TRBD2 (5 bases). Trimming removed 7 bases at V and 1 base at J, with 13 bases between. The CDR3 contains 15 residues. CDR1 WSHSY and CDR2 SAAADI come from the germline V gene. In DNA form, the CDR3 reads TGCGCCAGCAAGTTCGGAGGTCTGAACACCGGGGAGCTGTTTTTT. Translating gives CASKFGGLNTGELFF.

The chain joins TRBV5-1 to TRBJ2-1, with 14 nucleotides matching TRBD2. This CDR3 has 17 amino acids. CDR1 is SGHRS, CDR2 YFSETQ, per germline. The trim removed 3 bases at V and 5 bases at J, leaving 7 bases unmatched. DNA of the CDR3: TGCGCCAGCAGCTCGGGACTAGCGGGGGCCACAAACAATGAGCAGTTCTTC. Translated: CASSSGLAGATNNEQFF.

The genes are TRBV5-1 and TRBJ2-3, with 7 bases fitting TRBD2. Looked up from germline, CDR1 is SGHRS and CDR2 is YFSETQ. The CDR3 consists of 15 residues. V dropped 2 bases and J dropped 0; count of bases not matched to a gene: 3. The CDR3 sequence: CASSFTSVSTDTQYF. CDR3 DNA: TGCGCCAGCAGCTTCACTAGCGTGAGCACAGATACGCAGTATTTT.

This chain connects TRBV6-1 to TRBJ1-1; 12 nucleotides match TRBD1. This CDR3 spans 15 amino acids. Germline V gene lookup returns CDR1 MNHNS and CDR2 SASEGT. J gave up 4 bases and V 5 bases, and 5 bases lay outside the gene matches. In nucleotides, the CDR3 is TGTGCCAGCAGTTCGGGACAGGGGGCGAGCACTGAAGCTTTCTTT. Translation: CASSSGQGASTEAFF.

CDR3 sequence reads: CASSFSLTVSYEQYF. The CDR3 bases are TGCGCCAGCAGCTTCTCCTTGACAGTCTCCTACGAGCAGTACTTC. The rearrangement links TRBV5-1 to TRBJ2-7, with D possibly TRBD1 on 5 matching bases. The germline V gene has CDR1 SGHRS and CDR2 YFSETQ. CDR3 size: 15 residues. Trimming stripped 2 bases from V and 0 bases from J, with 12 bases between.

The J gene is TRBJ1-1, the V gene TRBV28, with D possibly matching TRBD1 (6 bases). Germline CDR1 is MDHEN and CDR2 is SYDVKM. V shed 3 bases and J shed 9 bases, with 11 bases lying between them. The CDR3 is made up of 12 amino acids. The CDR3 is CASSFWTEKAFF. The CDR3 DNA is TGTGCCAGCAGTTTTTGGACAGAAAAAGCTTTCTTT.

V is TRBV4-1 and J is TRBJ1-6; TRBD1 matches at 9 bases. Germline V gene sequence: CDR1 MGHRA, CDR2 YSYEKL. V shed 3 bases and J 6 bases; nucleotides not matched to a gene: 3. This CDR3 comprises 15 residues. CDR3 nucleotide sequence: TGCGCCAGCAGCCACGGACAGGGGAGTAATTCACCCCTCCACTTT. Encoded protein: CASSHGQGSNSPLHF.

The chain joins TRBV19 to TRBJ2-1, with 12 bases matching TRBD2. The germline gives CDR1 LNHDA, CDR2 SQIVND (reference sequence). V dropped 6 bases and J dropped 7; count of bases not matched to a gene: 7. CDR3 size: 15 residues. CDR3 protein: CASRSLAGGRNEQFF. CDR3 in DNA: TGTGCCAGTAGGTCACTAGCGGGGGGCCGTAATGAGCAGTTCTTC.

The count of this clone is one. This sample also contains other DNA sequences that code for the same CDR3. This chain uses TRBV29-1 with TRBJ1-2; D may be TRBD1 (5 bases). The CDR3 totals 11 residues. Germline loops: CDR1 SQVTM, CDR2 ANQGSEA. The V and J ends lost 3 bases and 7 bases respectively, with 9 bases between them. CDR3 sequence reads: CSVEGGGGYTF. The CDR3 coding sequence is TGCAGCGTTGAGGGGGGTGGTGGCTACACCTTC. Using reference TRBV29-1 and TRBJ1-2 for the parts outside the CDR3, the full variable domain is SAVISQKPSRDICQRGTSLTIQCQVDSQVTMMFWYRQQPGQSLTLIATANQGSEATYESGFVIDKFPISRPNLTFSTLTVSNMSPEDSSIYLCSVEGGGGYTFGSGTRLTVV.

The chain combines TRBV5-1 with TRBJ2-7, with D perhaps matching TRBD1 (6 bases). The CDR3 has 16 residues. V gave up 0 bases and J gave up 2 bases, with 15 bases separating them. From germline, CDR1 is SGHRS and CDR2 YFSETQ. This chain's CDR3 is CASSLGSGTRTYEQYF. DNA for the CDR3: TGCGCCAGCAGCTTGGGCTCCGGGACACGGACCTACGAGCAGTACTTC. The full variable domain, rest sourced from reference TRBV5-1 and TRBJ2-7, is KAGVTQTPRYLIKTRGQQVTLSCSPISGHRSVSWYQQTPGQGLQFLFEYFSETQRNKGNFPGRFSGRQFSNSRSEMNVSTLELGDSALYLCASSLGSGTRTYEQYFGPGTRLTVT.